This T cell receptor (beta chain) was profiled in a study of cytomegalovirus exposure and HLA in healthy donors. Clones were read by immunoSEQ multiplex PCR, and TCRdb kept only the in-frame ones, dropping some. The table records a few hundred thousand clones, 90% of them present only once. Of note for this clone: Other DNA sequences in the same sample also yield this CDR3.

The sample comprised PBMCs. This clonotype was sampled from a woman between 18 and 29 years old in good health and CMV-seronegative.

The CDR3 region has the DNA TGCGCCAGCAGCTTGAGTGGGGCCAGCACAGATACGCAGTATTTT. Encoded protein: CASSLSGASTDTQYF. This chain connects TRBV5-1 to TRBJ2-3, with D possibly being TRBD1 (5 bases). Germline CDR1 reads SGHRS; CDR2 reads YFSETQ. V dropped 1 base and J dropped 0 bases, with 9 bases sitting between them. This CDR3 region has 15 residues.